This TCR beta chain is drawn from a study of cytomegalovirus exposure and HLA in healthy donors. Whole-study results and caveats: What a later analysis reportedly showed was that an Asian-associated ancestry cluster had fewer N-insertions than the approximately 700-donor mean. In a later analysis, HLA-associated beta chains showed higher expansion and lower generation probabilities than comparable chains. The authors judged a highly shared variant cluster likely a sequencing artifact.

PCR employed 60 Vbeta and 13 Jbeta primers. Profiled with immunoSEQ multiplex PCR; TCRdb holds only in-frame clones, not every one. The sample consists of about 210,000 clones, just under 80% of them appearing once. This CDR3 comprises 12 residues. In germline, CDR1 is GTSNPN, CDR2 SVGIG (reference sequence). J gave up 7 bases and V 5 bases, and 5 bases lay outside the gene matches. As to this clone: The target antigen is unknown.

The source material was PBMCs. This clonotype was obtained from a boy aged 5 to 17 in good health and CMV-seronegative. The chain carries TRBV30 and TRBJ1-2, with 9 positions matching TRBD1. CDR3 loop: CAWEQGAFGYTF. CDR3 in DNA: TGTGCCTGGGAACAGGGGGCTTTTGGCTACACCTTC. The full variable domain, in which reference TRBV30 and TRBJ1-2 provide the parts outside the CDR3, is SQTIHQWPATLVQPVGSPLSLECTVEGTSNPNLYWYRQAAGRGLQLLFYSVGIGQISSEVPQNLSASRPQDRQFILSSKKLLLSDSGFYLCAWEQGAFGYTFGSGTRLTVV.